The clone carrying this T cell receptor beta chain has a handful of counts. Its specificity is not known. CDR3 length equals 13 residues. Trimming took off 6 bases at V and 1 base at J, with 10 bases between the two ends. CDR1 and CDR2 (germline): SQVTM, ANQGSEA. The sample originates from a study of beta chain features in type 1 diabetes. About the study: Age and gender were similar between patients and healthy donors, as were cell yields. General study points: Among patients with Type 1 diabetes, TCRB CDR3s were moderately but significantly shorter in every one of the four CD4+ subsets. It was among patients, rather than healthy donors, that naive, central memory and Treg TCRB repertoires appeared more similar.

Investigators reverse transcribed all isolated RNA, so they sequenced expressed TCRB transcripts. The data were produced by immunoSEQ multiplex PCR, yet TCRdb's version contains in-frame clones alone and is incomplete. The table shows about 210,000 clones, with about a tenth occurring only once. This TCR derives from a man between 18 and 29 years old in good health. The V gene is TRBV29-1, the J gene TRBJ2-4; D perhaps matches TRBD2 (6 bases). The sequenced sample consisted of central memory CD4+ T cells from blood. The CDR3 here is CSVGGVAKNIQYF. The CDR3 DNA reads as TGCAGCGTGGGGGGTGTGGCCAAAAACATTCAGTACTTC.